Listed here are 18 T cell receptor beta chains from one sample, sequenced in a study of lymphopenia after photon versus proton radiotherapy. The table came from immunoSEQ multiplex PCR; TCRdb's copy has only in-frame clones and leaves some out. The top ten hold 29% of the sample, which has roughly 57,000 clones, 65% to 85% seen once. The sample in question was peripheral blood, obtained from a patient treated with photon-based radiotherapy. The origin of the receptors is a man aged 45 to 65 with gastric cancer.

The V call is TRBV5-4, the J call TRBJ2-1; 13 bases are shared with TRBD2. The CDR3 is 15 residues long. Germline CDR1 reads SGHNT; CDR2 reads YYREEE (reference sequence). V gave up 4 bases and J gave up 10 bases; unmatched junction bases: 8. CDR3 sequence: CASSRGTSGIGEQFF. Written as DNA, the CDR3 is TGTGCCAGCAGCCGCGGGACTAGCGGGATCGGAGAGCAGTTCTTC.

The chain couples TRBV14 to TRBJ1-1; 7 bases align to TRBD1. The CDR3 totals 13 residues. Germline CDR1 is SGHDN and CDR2 is FVKESK. V lost 2 bases to trimming and J lost 8 bases; unmatched junction nucleotides: 5. The CDR3 bases are TGTGCCAGCAGCCAACTTTTACAGGGGGAAGCTTTCTTT. Translation gives CASSQLLQGEAFF.

This clone was recorded only once. The chain links TRBV19 to TRBJ1-5, with D tentatively TRBD1 (5 bases). Germline CDR1 reads LNHDA; CDR2 reads SQIVND (reference sequence). V lost 3 bases and J lost 9, with 12 bases in between. This CDR3 is 13 amino acids long. In DNA, the CDR3 is TGTGCCAGTAGTATTGGGGGAATTTCGCCCCAGCATTTT. Translated, it gives CASSIGGISPQHF.

The rearrangement uses TRBV2 and TRBJ2-3, with 8 bases that match TRBD1. V was pared by 0 bases and J by 2 bases, with 1 base of the junction left unmatched. The CDR3 is 15 amino acids. Germline CDR1 reads SNHLY; CDR2 reads FYNNEI. CDR3 nucleotides: TGTGCCAGCAGTGAAGCCCAGGGGGCCACAGATACGCAGTATTTT. Its protein is CASSEAQGATDTQYF.

This clone was counted many times. This rearrangement joins TRBV6-5 to TRBJ2-7; TRBD2 might be the D (6 bases). The V end lost 5 bases, the J end lost 2 bases, and 10 bases lay between the germline ends. This CDR3 is built from 13 residues. The germline gives CDR1 MNHEY, CDR2 SVGAGI. The CDR3 nucleotides are TGTGCCAGCAGTGCGGGATCAACCTACGAGCAGTACTTC. Amino acid sequence: CASSAGSTYEQYF.

J is TRBJ2-1 and V is TRBV18; D gene ambiguous. The V and J ends lost 1 base and 3 bases respectively, with 19 bases between them. The V gene's germline CDR1 is KGHSH and CDR2 LQKENI. The CDR3 covers 18 residues. The CDR3, as DNA: TGTGCCAGCTCACCACTGGCCGGATCTCCTAGTTACTACAATGAGCAGTTCTTC. Its protein is CASSPLAGSPSYYNEQFF.

The chain recombines TRBV7-3 with TRBJ2-1; 9 bases map to TRBD2. Germline V gene sequence: CDR1 SGHTA, CDR2 FQGTGA. The trim removed 5 bases at V and 8 bases at J, leaving 10 bases unmatched. The CDR3 is made up of 15 amino acids. In DNA, the CDR3 is TGTGCCAGCAGCCCCGCCAGCGGGAGGAGCGATGAGCAGTTCTTC. It codes for CASSPASGRSDEQFF.

The chain recombines TRBV30 with TRBJ1-5, with TRBD1 matching 10 bases. Trimming took 1 base from V and 8 from J; bases not matched to a gene: 5. This CDR3 has 14 residues. CDR1 is GTSNPN, CDR2 SVGIG, per germline (reference sequence). CDR3 sequence (DNA): TGTGCCTGGAGTGGACAGGGGGCCTGGGAGCCCCAGCATTTT. Translating it yields CAWSGQGAWEPQHF.

This clone has just a few counts. This chain connects TRBV6-1 to TRBJ2-7; 7 bases agree with TRBD1. V trimming: 3 bases; J trimming: 2 bases; junction bases outside the gene matches: 4. Per the germline V gene, CDR1 is MNHNS and CDR2 is SASEGT. The CDR3 consists of 14 residues. As DNA, the CDR3 is TGTGCCAGCAGTGAGCGACAGGGAGCCTACGAGCAGTACTTC. This sequence encodes CASSERQGAYEQYF.

This clone was detected once. The chain links TRBV7-9 to TRBJ1-1, with D unresolved. The germline V and J ends were trimmed by 5 bases and 3 bases, with 10 bases remaining between them. There are 13 residues in the CDR3. The germline V gene encodes CDR1 SEHNR and CDR2 FQNEAQ (reference sequence). The DNA of the CDR3 is TGTGCCAGCAGCCCCGCCTGGGACACTGAAGCTTTCTTT. It is translated as CASSPAWDTEAFF.

The chain employs TRBV28 and TRBJ2-1; 10 bases agree with TRBD1. V shed 8 bases and J 4 bases; nucleotides not matched to a gene: 11. Germline assignment: CDR1 MDHEN and CDR2 SYDVKM. The CDR3 spans 16 residues. The CDR3 sequence: CASYEGPGQGYNEQFF. The CDR3 DNA is TGTGCCAGCTACGAAGGACCGGGACAGGGGTACAATGAGCAGTTCTTC. The whole variable domain, remainder taken from reference TRBV28 and TRBJ2-1, is DVKVTQSSRYLVKRTGEKVFLECVQDMDHENMFWYRQDPGLGLRLIYFSYDVKMKEKGDIPEGYSVSREKKERFSLILESASTNQTSMYLCASYEGPGQGYNEQFFGPGTRLTVL.

The chain combines TRBV25-1 with TRBJ1-2; TRBD1 is a possible D gene (5 bases). Germline V gene sequence: CDR1 MGHDK, CDR2 SYGVNS. The length of the CDR3 is 13 residues. The V end lost 3 bases, the J end lost 4 bases, and 9 bases lay between the germline ends. CDR3 in amino acids: CASSEGRAYGYTF. The CDR3 DNA reads as TGTGCCAGCAGTGAGGGCAGGGCCTATGGCTACACCTTC.

The chain links TRBV19 to TRBJ2-2; possibly TRBD1 for D (6 bases). This CDR3 has 16 amino acids. Deletions cut 5 bases from V and 6 bases from J, with 19 bases between. The germline V gene has CDR1 LNHDA and CDR2 SQIVND (reference sequence). CDR3: CASSARDMKRAGELFF. DNA for the CDR3: TGTGCCAGTAGTGCCCGGGACATGAAACGGGCCGGGGAGCTGTTTTTT.

The V gene is TRBV21-1, the J gene TRBJ2-1; the D call of TRBD2 is as the table states it, not checked on the DNA. TRBV21-1 is given as a pseudogene. This CDR3 region has 17 residues. The CDR3 DNA reads TGTGCCAGCAGCAGGAGGGGTGGCGGGAGGGACTACAATGAGCAGTTCTTC. As protein: CASSRRGGGRDYNEQFF.

The chain joins TRBV7-8 to TRBJ1-5, with D unresolved. Germline CDR1 and CDR2: SGHVS and FQNEAQ. The V end was cut by 0 bases, the J end by 2 bases, with 17 bases between. CDR3 length: 18 residues. The CDR3 sequence is CASSLADLGKPGNQPQHF. As DNA, the CDR3 is TGTGCCAGCAGCTTAGCCGACCTGGGGAAACCGGGCAATCAGCCCCAGCATTTT.

The chain joins TRBV5-6 to TRBJ2-5, with 12 positions matching TRBD2. TRBJ2-7 explains the end of the DNA better; the J call may be wrong. The CDR3 totals 14 residues. In germline, CDR1 is SGHDT, CDR2 YYEEEE. The CDR3 DNA reads TGTGCCAGCAGCTGGGGACTAGCGGGCGACGAGCAGTACTTC. Protein: CASSWGLAGDEQYF.

The chain recombines TRBV6-6 with TRBJ1-1, with D hard to call. The CDR3 is 12 amino acids. Germline V gene sequence: CDR1 MNHNY, CDR2 SVGAGI (reference sequence). V was pared by 6 bases and J by 2 bases, with 7 bases between. This CDR3 is CASRMSNTEAFF. As DNA, the CDR3 is TGTGCCAGCAGAATGTCCAACACTGAAGCTTTCTTT.

The gene calls are TRBV4-1 and TRBJ1-5; unclear D gene. Germline assignment: CDR1 MGHRA and CDR2 YSYEKL. Trimming removed 1 base from V and 1 base from J, with 5 bases in between. There are 14 residues in the CDR3. CDR3 residues: CASSQAASNQPQHF. CDR3 nucleotides: TGCGCCAGCAGCCAAGCGGCGAGCAATCAGCCCCAGCATTTT.